Presented here are 23 T cell receptor beta chains from one specimen sequenced in a study of T cells in Graves' hyperthyroidism and ophthalmopathy. Regions amplified from RNA transcripts were the TCR beta CDR3 regions. The HTBI primer set served for first-round RT-PCR of the TCR CDR3. From the multiplex PCR reads, TCRdb called clonotypes with MiXCR, one entry per CDR3 protein. Of roughly 640,000 distinct CDR3 sequences in the sample, approximately 15% were seen once. The sample consisted of blood. The receptors originated from a middle-aged woman with Graves' ophthalmopathy.

This clonotype was found many times. The chain couples TRBV7-2 to TRBJ1-2; weak D call: TRBD1 (5 bases). Looked up from germline, CDR1 is SGHTA and CDR2 is FQGNSA. Trimming removed 1 base at V and 8 bases at J, with 20 bases between. CDR3 length: 16 amino acids. The CDR3 is CASSLVAGGDQQGYTF. The CDR3 DNA reads TGTGCCAGCAGCTTAGTAGCCGGGGGTGATCAACAAGGCTACACCTTC.

The V gene is TRBV6-2 or TRBV6-3, the J gene TRBJ2-1, with TRBD2 matching 11 bases. The V segment lost 0 bases and the J segment 0 bases; nucleotides outside the gene matches: 7. The length of the CDR3 is 19 residues. Germline values: CDR1 MNHEY, CDR2 SVGEGT. The CDR3 bases are TGTGCCAGCAGTTACTCGATTTGGCTAGCGGGAGGCTCCTACAATGAGCAGTTCTTC. It codes for CASSYSIWLAGGSYNEQFF.

This clonotype was detected many times. This chain uses TRBV30 with TRBJ2-7; D is uncertain. The CDR3 runs to 12 residues. From germline, CDR1 is GTSNPN and CDR2 SVGIG (reference sequence). Trimming cost V 2 bases and J 2 bases, with 7 bases left between them. CDR3 DNA sequence: TGTGCCTGGAGTAAAGAGACCTACGAGCAGTACTTC. The encoded protein is CAWSKETYEQYF.

This clonotype was recorded many times. The gene calls are TRBV28 and TRBJ2-1; TRBD1 matches at 9 bases. There are 15 residues in the CDR3. Looked up from germline, CDR1 is MDHEN and CDR2 is SYDVKM. V shed 2 bases and J 6 bases; nucleotides not matched to a gene: 5. CDR3 sequence (DNA): TGTGCCAGCAGTTTACCACAGACAGGGGGCAATGAGCAGTTCTTC. Its protein is CASSLPQTGGNEQFF.

Ten or more counts support this clonotype. The J gene is TRBJ2-7, the V gene TRBV30, with D maybe TRBD2 (6 bases). Looked up from germline, CDR1 is GTSNPN and CDR2 is SVGIG (reference sequence). V was trimmed by 2 bases and J by 3 bases, leaving 14 bases between them. The CDR3 is 14 amino acids. This CDR3 is CAWSRIRRGYEQYF. CDR3 DNA sequence: TGTGCCTGGAGTCGGATCCGGAGGGGCTACGAGCAGTACTTC.

This clonotype was observed at least ten times. CDR3 in amino acids: CASSRGAGYGYTF. In DNA, the CDR3 is TGTGCCAGCAGCAGGGGCGCGGGCTATGGCTACACCTTC. This sequence joins TRBV12-3 or TRBV12-4 and TRBJ1-2; weak D call: TRBD1 (6 bases). V was pared by 6 bases and J by 4 bases, with 12 bases between. The CDR3 consists of 13 residues.

This clonotype was seen only a few times. V is TRBV7-8 and J is TRBJ2-1; D is unclear. Germline CDR1 reads SGHVS; CDR2 reads FQNEAQ. This CDR3 spans 18 amino acids. Trimming shortened V by 5 bases and J by 1 base, and 21 bases separated the two germline ends. The CDR3 sequence is CASSPGRGSPSSYNEQFF. In nucleotides, the CDR3 is TGTGCCAGCAGCCCCGGTCGAGGTTCCCCTTCTTCCTACAATGAGCAGTTCTTC.

This clonotype appeared a few times. The chain combines TRBV2 with TRBJ1-6; tentatively, D is TRBD1 (5 bases). Germline CDR1 SNHLY, CDR2 FYNNEI. Between the trimmed V and J ends, which lost 3 bases and 12 bases, there was a span of 9 bases. The length of the CDR3 is 12 residues. The CDR3 coding sequence is TGTGCCAGCAGTGACAGGGTAGGACCCCTCCACTTT. Translated: CASSDRVGPLHF. The full variable domain, completed using reference TRBV2 and TRBJ1-6, is EPEVTQTPSHQVTQMGQEVILRCVPISNHLYFYWYRQILGQKVEFLVSFYNNEISEKSEIFDDQFSVERPDGSNFTLKIRSTKLEDSAMYFCASSDRVGPLHFGNGTRLTVT.

The chain links TRBV6-1 to TRBJ1-6; D unresolved. V lost 3 bases to trimming and J lost 0 bases, with 12 bases between them. The CDR3 has 17 residues. Germline loops: CDR1 MNHNS, CDR2 SASEGT. CDR3 sequence: CASSELPPSSYNSPLHF. CDR3 nucleotides: TGTGCCAGCAGTGAGCTCCCACCGAGCTCCTATAATTCACCCCTCCACTTT.

The rearrangement links TRBV2 to TRBJ1-4; D remains unclear. Trimming stripped 3 bases from V and 7 bases from J, with 12 bases between. Germline V lookup: CDR1 SNHLY, CDR2 FYNNEI. The CDR3 totals 14 residues. The CDR3 is CASSDGVWGEKLFF. CDR3 coding DNA: TGTGCCAGCAGTGATGGAGTCTGGGGTGAAAAACTGTTTTTT.

This clonotype was observed a handful of times. V and J are TRBV24-1 and TRBJ1-2, with TRBD1 as a possible D gene (6 bases). The length of the CDR3 is 14 residues. Germline loops: CDR1 KGHDR, CDR2 SFDVKD. Trimming left V 5 bases short and J 8 bases short, with 17 bases between. CDR3 nucleotides: TGTGCCACCAGTGCCGGAGGGGGGAGGTACGGCTACACCTTC. Its protein is CATSAGGGRYGYTF.

The J gene is TRBJ2-2, the V gene TRBV7-3, with 9 bases fitting TRBD2. Losses at the gene ends were 5 bases for V and 6 bases for J; bases not matched to a gene: 10. Germline V gives CDR1 SGHTA, CDR2 FQGTGA. The CDR3 runs to 16 residues. The CDR3 DNA follows: TGTGCCAGCAGCGCAAGCACTAGCGGGTTGTCCGGGGAGCTGTTTTTT. Its translation: CASSASTSGLSGELFF.

This clonotype has a handful of counts. V usage is TRBV27 and J usage is TRBJ2-7, with D maybe TRBD1 (6 bases). V was shortened by 4 bases and J by 2 bases, with 12 bases between the two germline ends. Germline V lookup: CDR1 MNHEY, CDR2 SMNVEV (reference sequence). This CDR3 contains 14 residues. Here the CDR3 reads CASSYRDDTYEQYF. DNA of the CDR3: TGTGCCAGCAGTTACAGGGATGACACCTACGAGCAGTACTTC.

The chain links TRBV7-8 to TRBJ2-5; the match to TRBD1 covers 12 bases. Trimming cost V 5 bases and J 5 bases; bases outside gene matches: 15. CDR1 SGHVS and CDR2 FQNEAQ come from the germline V gene. This CDR3 has 18 amino acids. CDR3 sequence: CASSPGQGARVGWETQYF. The CDR3 DNA reads as TGTGCCAGCAGCCCGGGACAGGGGGCGCGAGTGGGCTGGGAGACCCAGTACTTC. The full variable domain, completed using reference TRBV7-8 and TRBJ2-5, is GAGVSQSPRYKVAKRGQDVALRCDPISGHVSLFWYQQALGQGPEFLTYFQNEAQLDKSGLPSDRFFAERPEGSVSTLKIQRTQQEDSAVYLCASSPGQGARVGWETQYFGPGTRLLVL.

The chain has TRBV2 and TRBJ2-4; TRBD1 is a possible D gene (6 bases). The CDR3 length is 11 residues. Trimming removed 6 bases from V and 15 bases from J, with 15 bases in between. CDR1 is SNHLY, CDR2 FYNNEI, per germline. The CDR3 region has the DNA TGTGCCAGCAGCAGGGAACAGGGTGTGTACTTC. Protein product: CASSREQGVYF.

The chain joins TRBV25-1 to TRBJ2-1; 7 nucleotides align to TRBD1. V dropped 8 bases and J dropped 5; count of bases not matched to a gene: 6. The CDR3 is 13 amino acids. Germline CDR1 is MGHDK and CDR2 is SYGVNS. The DNA for the CDR3 is TGTGCCAGCGCCCGCACAGGGGACAATGAGCAGTTCTTC. It codes for CASARTGDNEQFF.

This clonotype was seen many times. The gene calls are TRBV28 and TRBJ2-3, with a tentative D call TRBD2 (7 bases). Per the germline V gene, CDR1 is MDHEN and CDR2 is SYDVKM. Trimming cost V 4 bases and J 0 bases, with 11 bases left between them. The CDR3 has 15 amino acids. CDR3 nucleotides: TGTGCCAGCAGTTCGGGGGGCCTGAGCACAGATACGCAGTATTTT. Translated, it gives CASSSGGLSTDTQYF.

V usage is TRBV20-1 and J usage is TRBJ1-2, with 7 bases identical to TRBD1. The CDR3 is 16 amino acids. Germline V gives CDR1 DFQATT, CDR2 SNEGSKA (reference sequence). V gave up 6 bases and J gave up 7 bases; unmatched junction bases: 20. The CDR3 reads CSAQGELGTDRTGYTF. CDR3 DNA: TGCAGTGCCCAAGGGGAGCTCGGGACAGATAGGACTGGCTACACCTTC.

The table lists this clonotype with many counts. J is TRBJ2-3 and V is TRBV12-3 or TRBV12-4, with a possible D match to TRBD1 (6 bases). The germline V and J ends were trimmed by 0 bases and 2 bases, with 15 bases remaining between them. The length of the CDR3 is 17 residues. This CDR3 reads CASSLAGASSVTDTQYF. The CDR3, as DNA: TGTGCCAGCAGTTTAGCGGGGGCCTCCTCCGTCACAGATACGCAGTATTTT.

This clonotype was detected ten times or more. V usage is TRBV12-3 or TRBV12-4 and J usage is TRBJ2-3; no reliable D call. The CDR3 covers 14 residues. Trimming cost V 1 base and J 0 bases, with 5 bases left between them. This CDR3 reads CASSLGHSTDTQYF. The CDR3, as DNA: TGTGCCAGCAGTTTAGGTCACAGCACAGATACGCAGTATTTT.

Only a few counts were recorded for this clonotype. The chain links TRBV6-1 to TRBJ1-2, with D unresolved. Germline-derived CDR1 and CDR2 are MNHNS and SASEGT. The CDR3 spans 10 residues. V dropped 4 bases and J dropped 7 bases, with 4 bases sitting between them. This chain's CDR3 is CASSALGYTF. The CDR3, as DNA: TGTGCCAGCAGTGCCCTTGGCTACACCTTC.

Ten or more counts support this clonotype. This chain connects TRBV5-6 to TRBJ2-3; D gene ambiguous. This CDR3 has 14 amino acids. Germline CDR1 SGHDT, CDR2 YYEEEE. The V and J ends lost 5 bases and 2 bases respectively, with 12 bases between them. CDR3 in amino acids: CASRFRAHTDTQYF. The CDR3 DNA reads TGTGCCAGCAGATTTAGGGCACACACAGATACGCAGTATTTT.

With respect to this clonotype: A much larger clone sits a single nucleotide away, making a read error possible. The chain has TRBV7-8 and TRBJ1-2; D is undetermined. The CDR3 length is 14 residues. Trimming removed 7 bases from V and 5 bases from J, with 17 bases in between. Germline V lookup: CDR1 SGHVS, CDR2 FQNEAQ. The DNA of the CDR3 is TGTGCCAGCATCCCCGGCGCGGTTCTTTATGGCTACACCTTC. The encoded protein is CASIPGAVLYGYTF. Together with reference TRBV7-8 and TRBJ1-2, the CDR3 gives the full variable domain: GAGVSQSPRYKVAKRGQDVALRCDPISGHVSLFWYQQALGQGPEFLTYFQNEAQLDKSGLPSDRFFAERPEGSVSTLKIQRTQQEDSAVYLCASIPGAVLYGYTFGSGTRLTVV.